Listed here are 9 T cell receptor beta chains from one sample, sequenced in a study of somatic mutations in cytotoxic T cells in rheumatoid arthritis. TCRdb keeps only in-frame clones here, not all; method: immunoSEQ multiplex PCR. This sample carries 21,000 or so clones, roughly 80% of them seen once, and the ten largest clones take 3.5% to 4%. The sequenced sample was CD8+ T cells sorted from blood. These receptors all stem from an adult with rheumatoid arthritis.

The gene calls are TRBV6-1 and TRBJ1-6; a weak D match, TRBD1 (5 bases). Per germline, CDR1 MNHNS and CDR2 SASEGT. V was shortened by 2 bases and J by 5 bases, with 7 bases between the two germline ends. The CDR3 length is 14 residues. In DNA, the CDR3 is TGTGCCAGCAGTGAACGGGGGAATAATTCACCCCTCCACTTT. This encodes CASSERGNNSPLHF.

This rearrangement joins TRBV21-1 to TRBJ1-6; the table's D call, TRBD1, was not checked against the DNA. TRBV21-1 is a known pseudogene. The CDR3 extends over 17 amino acids. The CDR3: CASSPPAQEDYNSPLHF. The CDR3 DNA is TGTGCCAGCAGCCCCCCGGCGCAGGAAGATTATAATTCACCCCTCCACTTT.

The rearrangement links TRBV7-8 to TRBJ1-1; D possibly corresponds to TRBD1 (5 bases). CDR1 is SGHVS and CDR2 is FQNEAQ in the germline V gene. Trimming shortened V by 1 base and J by 4 bases, and 19 bases separated the two germline ends. There are 17 residues in the CDR3. For the CDR3, the DNA is TGTGCCAGCAGCTTAGAAGGGAGGACAATGGTGGCCACTGAAGCTTTCTTT. Protein sequence: CASSLEGRTMVATEAFF. Full variable domain (remainder filled in from reference TRBV7-8 and TRBJ1-1): GAGVSQSPRYKVAKRGQDVALRCDPISGHVSLFWYQQALGQGPEFLTYFQNEAQLDKSGLPSDRFFAERPEGSVSTLKIQRTQQEDSAVYLCASSLEGRTMVATEAFFGQGTRLTVV.

This clone was observed a few times. The rearrangement links TRBV7-3 to TRBJ2-5; 8 bases align to TRBD2. Unmatched junction bases numbered 2, after V lost 2 bases and J lost 0 bases. CDR1 and CDR2 (germline): SGHTA, FQGTGA. The CDR3 totals 15 residues. CDR3 sequence (DNA): TGTGCCAGCAGCTTAGTCGGGGGGGACCAAGAGACCCAGTACTTC. It encodes CASSLVGGDQETQYF.

The CDR3 region is CASSWPISGSPGNEQFF. CDR3 nucleotides: TGTGCCAGCAGCTGGCCCATTAGCGGATCCCCGGGGAATGAGCAGTTCTTC. The chain combines TRBV2 with TRBJ2-1; maybe TRBD2 (6 bases). The germline V gene encodes CDR1 SNHLY and CDR2 FYNNEI. This CDR3 has 17 residues. V was trimmed by 6 bases and J by 7 bases, leaving 25 bases between them. The full variable domain, its missing parts supplied by reference TRBV2 and TRBJ2-1, is EPEVTQTPSHQVTQMGQEVILRCVPISNHLYFYWYRQILGQKVEFLVSFYNNEISEKSEIFDDQFSVERPDGSNFTLKIRSTKLEDSAMYFCASSWPISGSPGNEQFFGPGTRLTVL.

The rearrangement joins TRBV7-9 to TRBJ1-2; 7 bases are a match to TRBD1. V gave up 5 bases and J gave up 3 bases; unmatched junction bases: 15. Germline loops: CDR1 SEHNR, CDR2 FQNEAQ (reference sequence). The CDR3 length is 17 residues. The CDR3 loop reads CASSVDATGAFYYGYTF. The CDR3 nucleotides are TGTGCCAGCAGCGTAGATGCAACAGGGGCTTTTTACTATGGCTACACCTTC.

The gene calls are TRBV27 and TRBJ1-2, with 8 bases identical to TRBD1. Trimming took 0 bases from V and 6 from J; bases not matched to a gene: 12. The CDR3 loop spans 17 amino acids. Germline lookup yields CDR1 MNHEY and CDR2 SMNVEV (reference sequence). DNA of the CDR3: TGTGCCAGCAGTTTATCGGGGACAGGTCGCCTTATCAATGGCTACACCTTC. Translating gives CASSLSGTGRLINGYTF.

In its sample, this clone ranks as medium-sized. This chain connects TRBV7-9 to TRBJ1-1; D is perhaps TRBD1 (5 bases). CDR3 length: 14 residues. With 4 bases removed from V and 5 bases from J, the gap between germline ends came to 14 bases. Germline CDR1 and CDR2: SEHNR and FQNEAQ (reference sequence). The CDR3 loop reads CASSSGGRGTEAFF. CDR3 nucleotide sequence: TGTGCCAGCAGCTCGGGGGGAAGGGGTACTGAAGCTTTCTTT.

The genes are TRBV29-1 and TRBJ2-5; D is possibly TRBD1 (6 bases). The CDR3 is 15 residues long. CDR1 and CDR2 from the germline V gene are SQVTM and ANQGSEA. Deletions cut 3 bases from V and 7 bases from J, with 21 bases between. The chain's CDR3 is CSVDGPGTTGGTQYF. CDR3 in DNA: TGCAGCGTTGATGGTCCCGGGACAACCGGTGGGACCCAGTACTTC.